This T cell receptor (beta chain) originates from a study of control samples from healthy donors and cancer patients. Clones were sequenced by immunoSEQ multiplex PCR, and TCRdb holds only the in-frame ones, with some missing. Among some 160,000 clones listed, about 94% were seen once. The clonotype comes from a woman in her 40s in good health. Sequenced material: blood.

CDR3 DNA: TGTGCCAGTAGTATAGTGGGCAGAAGAACTTATGGCTACACCTTC. Encoded protein: CASSIVGRRTYGYTF. This chain connects TRBV19 to TRBJ1-2; D is undetermined. V was trimmed by 1 base and J by 5 bases, leaving 14 bases between them. This CDR3 comprises 15 residues. Looked up from germline, CDR1 is LNHDA and CDR2 is SQIVND (reference sequence). The entire variable domain, with the rest obtained from reference TRBV19 and TRBJ1-2, is as follows: DGGITQSPKYLFRKEGQNVTLSCEQNLNHDAMYWYRQDPGQGLRLIYYSQIVNDFQKGDIAEGYSVSREKKESFPLTVTSAQKNPTAFYLCASSIVGRRTYGYTFGSGTRLTVV.